Shown below are 11 T cell receptor beta chains from a single sample sequenced in a study of blood T cell repertoires in COVID-19 (dated by TCRdb to the early 2020s). Library generation was performed with the immunoSEQ multiplex PCR assay. The immuneACCESS repertoire file appears here via TCRdb, limited to in-frame rearrangements. These files lack a portion of the clones; in checked studies, under half of the deficit traces to unresolved V genes, and the cause of the others is not known. For this sample there are about 340,000 clones; approximately 83% appear just once. The ten largest clonotypes hold roughly 4.2% of the sample. The specimen was PBMCs or T cells enriched from blood (not recorded which). The receptors were sampled from a woman in her 40s with acute COVID-19.

The chain is built from TRBV5-1 and TRBJ2-5; 8 bases agree with TRBD1. Germline assignment: CDR1 SGHRS and CDR2 YFSETQ. The J segment lost 1 base and the V segment lost 0 bases, leaving 2 bases of the junction unmatched. The CDR3 contains 15 residues. The CDR3 reads CASSLGGQGQETQYF. As DNA, the CDR3 is TGCGCCAGCAGCTTGGGAGGACAGGGCCAAGAGACCCAGTACTTC.

The chain is built from TRBV4-1 and TRBJ1-2; 8 bases align to TRBD1. Germline CDR1 and CDR2: MGHRA and YSYEKL. The CDR3 extends over 15 amino acids. The trim removed 0 bases at V and 4 bases at J, leaving 4 bases unmatched. The CDR3 protein is CASSQEAGTGYGYTF. The CDR3 nucleotides read TGCGCCAGCAGCCAAGAGGCCGGGACAGGCTATGGCTACACCTTC.

J is TRBJ1-5 and V is TRBV19; D might be TRBD1 (5 bases). Germline-derived CDR1 and CDR2 are LNHDA and SQIVND (reference sequence). This CDR3 has 15 amino acids. V was cut by 8 bases and J by 1 base, with 15 bases left in between. The CDR3 loop is CASHTGGTSNQPQHF. In DNA, the CDR3 is TGTGCCAGTCATACGGGAGGGACCAGCAATCAGCCCCAGCATTTT.

The J gene is TRBJ2-7, the V gene TRBV6-4; D remains unclear. Deletions cut 10 bases from V and 6 bases from J, with 13 bases between. Germline CDR1 is MRHNA and CDR2 is SNTAGT. CDR3 length: 11 amino acids. The CDR3 sequence is CATLPPREQYF. The CDR3 nucleotides read TGTGCCACCCTTCCCCCGCGCGAGCAGTACTTC.

The rearrangement uses TRBV7-2 and TRBJ2-2; 12 bases are shared with TRBD2. V shed 2 bases, J shed 6 bases, and the junction held 1 base outside the gene matches. Germline CDR1 SGHTA, CDR2 FQGNSA. The CDR3 sequence is 15 residues long. CDR3 sequence reads: CASSLSSGRAGELFF. The CDR3 DNA reads TGTGCCAGCAGCTTATCTAGCGGGAGGGCCGGGGAGCTGTTTTTT. The whole variable domain, filled in from reference TRBV7-2 and TRBJ2-2, reads GAGVSQSPSNKVTEKGKDVELRCDPISGHTALYWYRQSLGQGLEFLIYFQGNSAPDKSGLPSDRFSAERTGGSVSTLTIQRTQQEDSAVYLCASSLSSGRAGELFFGEGSRLTVL.

The rearrangement uses TRBV9 and TRBJ1-5, with D maybe TRBD1 (5 bases). Trimming cost V 7 bases and J 9 bases, with 11 bases left between them. This CDR3 region has 11 residues. Germline V lookup: CDR1 SGDLS, CDR2 YYNGEE. The CDR3: CASGGERPQHF. The DNA for the CDR3 is TGTGCCAGCGGGGGGGAGAGGCCCCAGCATTTT.

The chain recombines TRBV27 with TRBJ2-1, with D unresolved. Germline loops: CDR1 MNHEY, CDR2 SMNVEV (reference sequence). The CDR3 covers 15 residues. V was shortened by 6 bases and J by 5 bases, with 17 bases between the two germline ends. CDR3 DNA: TGTGCCAGCAGCCCCCGGGTAACTACCGACAATGAGCAGTTCTTC. Translated: CASSPRVTTDNEQFF.

There are a few counts of this clone. CDR3: CSVNAPSVSAAPNEQFF. CDR3 coding DNA: TGCAGCGTTAATGCGCCCTCGGTCTCAGCGGCACCCAATGAGCAGTTCTTC. The chain has TRBV29-1 and TRBJ2-1, with D tentatively TRBD2 (5 bases). Trimming took off 5 bases at V and 6 bases at J, with 26 bases between the two ends. This CDR3 has 17 residues. Per the germline V gene, CDR1 is SQVTM and CDR2 is ANQGSEA.

This rearrangement joins TRBV18 to TRBJ2-7, with a tentative D call TRBD1 (5 bases). CDR3 size: 15 residues. V gave up 3 bases and J gave up 5 bases, with 17 bases separating them. The germline V gene encodes CDR1 KGHSH and CDR2 LQKENI. Written as DNA, the CDR3 is TGTGCCAGCTCACCCCCTAGTGGCTGGGGCCACGAGCAGTACTTC. Amino acids: CASSPPSGWGHEQYF.

V gene TRBV9 combines with J gene TRBJ2-3; unclear D gene. CDR1 is SGDLS, CDR2 YYNGEE, per germline. Trimming pared 4 bases from V and 2 bases from J, leaving 8 bases between. The CDR3 contains 13 residues. Here the CDR3 reads CASSPLPTDTQYF. The DNA for the CDR3 is TGTGCCAGCAGCCCGCTACCCACAGATACGCAGTATTTT.

The chain links TRBV2 to TRBJ1-3; tentatively, D is TRBD1 (5 bases). V gave up 4 bases and J gave up 2 bases, with 9 bases separating them. This CDR3 contains 14 residues. The germline V gene has CDR1 SNHLY and CDR2 FYNNEI. CDR3 amino acids: CASSVEQAGNTIYF. The CDR3 coding sequence is TGTGCCAGCAGTGTTGAACAGGCTGGAAACACCATATATTTT.